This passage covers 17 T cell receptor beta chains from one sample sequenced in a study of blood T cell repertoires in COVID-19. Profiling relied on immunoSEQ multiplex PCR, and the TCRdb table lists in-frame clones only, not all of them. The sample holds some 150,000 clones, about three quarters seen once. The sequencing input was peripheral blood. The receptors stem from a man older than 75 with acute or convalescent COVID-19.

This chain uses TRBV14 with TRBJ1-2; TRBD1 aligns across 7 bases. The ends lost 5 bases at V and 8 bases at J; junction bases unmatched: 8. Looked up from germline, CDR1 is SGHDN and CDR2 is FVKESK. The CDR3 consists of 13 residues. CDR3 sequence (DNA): TGTGCCAGCAGCAGACAGGGAGAATACGGCTACACCTTC. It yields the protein CASSRQGEYGYTF.

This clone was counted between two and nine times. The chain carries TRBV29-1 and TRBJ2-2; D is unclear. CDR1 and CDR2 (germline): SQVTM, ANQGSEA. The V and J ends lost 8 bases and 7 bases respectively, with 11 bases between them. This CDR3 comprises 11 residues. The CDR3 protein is CSTRHLGELFF. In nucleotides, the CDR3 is TGCAGCACCCGACACCTCGGGGAGCTGTTTTTT.

CDR3 in DNA: TGTGCCAGCAGCCAGGCCTACGAGCAGTACTTC. This codes for CASSQAYEQYF. The chain carries TRBV5-6 and TRBJ2-7; D remains unclear. Trimming left V 4 bases short and J 2 bases short, with 4 bases between. The CDR3 length is 11 residues. CDR1 is SGHDT and CDR2 is YYEEEE in the germline V gene. Complete variable domain (other parts from reference TRBV5-6 and TRBJ2-7): DAGVTQSPTHLIKTRGQQVTLRCSPKSGHDTVSWYQQALGQGPQFIFQYYEEEERQRGNFPDRFSGHQFPNYSSELNVNALLLGDSALYLCASSQAYEQYFGPGTRLTVT.

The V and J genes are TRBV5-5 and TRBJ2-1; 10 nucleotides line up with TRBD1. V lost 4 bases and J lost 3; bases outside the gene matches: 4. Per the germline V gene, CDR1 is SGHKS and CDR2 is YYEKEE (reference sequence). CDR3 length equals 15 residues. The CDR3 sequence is CASSLGQGFYNEQFF. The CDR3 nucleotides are TGTGCCAGCAGCCTGGGACAGGGGTTCTACAATGAGCAGTTCTTC.

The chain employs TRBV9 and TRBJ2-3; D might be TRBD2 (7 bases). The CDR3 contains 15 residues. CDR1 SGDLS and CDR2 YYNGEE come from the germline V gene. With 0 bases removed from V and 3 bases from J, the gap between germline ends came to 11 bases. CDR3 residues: CASSVGGGGTDTQYF. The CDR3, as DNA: TGTGCCAGCAGCGTAGGGGGAGGGGGGACAGATACGCAGTATTTT.

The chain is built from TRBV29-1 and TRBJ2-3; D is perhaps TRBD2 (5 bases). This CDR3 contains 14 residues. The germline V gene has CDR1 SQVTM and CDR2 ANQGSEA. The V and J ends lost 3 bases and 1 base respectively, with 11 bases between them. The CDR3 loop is CSVEAGGRTDTQYF. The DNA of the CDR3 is TGCAGCGTTGAGGCGGGCGGCCGCACAGATACGCAGTATTTT.

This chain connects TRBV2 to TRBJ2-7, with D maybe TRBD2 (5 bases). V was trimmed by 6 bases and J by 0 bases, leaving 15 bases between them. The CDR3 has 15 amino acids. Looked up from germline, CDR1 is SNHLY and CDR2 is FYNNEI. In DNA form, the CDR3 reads TGTGCCAGCAGCCTTATGGGGAGCAGCTCCTACGAGCAGTACTTC. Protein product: CASSLMGSSSYEQYF.

The CDR3 reads CASSSREGRGETQYF. The CDR3 nucleotides are TGTGCCAGCAGTTCAAGGGAGGGGCGAGGAGAGACCCAGTACTTC. The chain is built from TRBV6-5 and TRBJ2-5; 7 nucleotides line up with TRBD2. The junction had 9 bases not matched to a gene; V was cut back by 4 bases and J by 4 bases. The germline gives CDR1 MNHEY, CDR2 SVGAGI. The CDR3 loop spans 15 amino acids.

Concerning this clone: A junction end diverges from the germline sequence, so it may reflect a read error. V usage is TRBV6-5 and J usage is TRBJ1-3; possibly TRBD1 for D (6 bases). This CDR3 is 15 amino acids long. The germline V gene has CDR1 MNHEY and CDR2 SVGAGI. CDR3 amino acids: CASRYFTGPGNTIYF. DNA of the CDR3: TGTGCCAGCAGATACTTCACAGGGCCTGGAAACACCATATATTTT.

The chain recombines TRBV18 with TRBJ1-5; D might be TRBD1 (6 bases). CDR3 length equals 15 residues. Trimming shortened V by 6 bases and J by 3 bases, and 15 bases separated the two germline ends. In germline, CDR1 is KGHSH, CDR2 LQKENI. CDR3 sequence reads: CASSRDKGPNQPQHF. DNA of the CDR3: TGTGCCAGCTCCCGGGACAAAGGGCCCAATCAGCCCCAGCATTTT.

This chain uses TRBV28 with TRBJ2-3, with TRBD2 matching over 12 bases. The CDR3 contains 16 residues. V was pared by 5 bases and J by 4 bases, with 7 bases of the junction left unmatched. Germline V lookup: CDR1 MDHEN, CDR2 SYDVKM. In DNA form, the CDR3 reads TGTGCCAGCAGTAGGACTAGCGGGGTTTGGGCAGATACGCAGTATTTT. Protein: CASSRTSGVWADTQYF.

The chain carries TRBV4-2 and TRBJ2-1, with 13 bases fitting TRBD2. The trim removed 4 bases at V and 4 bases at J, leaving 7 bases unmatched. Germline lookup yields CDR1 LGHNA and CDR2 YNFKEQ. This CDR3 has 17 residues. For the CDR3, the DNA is TGTGCCAGCAGCCCCCAGACGACTAGCGGGGGGTACAATGAGCAGTTCTTC. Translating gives CASSPQTTSGGYNEQFF.

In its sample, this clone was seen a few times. CDR3 DNA: TGCGCCAGCAGTGAGTCCGACAGGGTAACCTACGAGCAGTACGTC. Translation gives CASSESDRVTYEQYV. V is TRBV10-1 and J is TRBJ2-7; TRBD1 agrees at 7 bases. This CDR3 is built from 15 residues. V shed 0 bases and J 2 bases; nucleotides not matched to a gene: 4. The V gene's germline CDR1 is WNHNN and CDR2 SYGVQD (reference sequence).

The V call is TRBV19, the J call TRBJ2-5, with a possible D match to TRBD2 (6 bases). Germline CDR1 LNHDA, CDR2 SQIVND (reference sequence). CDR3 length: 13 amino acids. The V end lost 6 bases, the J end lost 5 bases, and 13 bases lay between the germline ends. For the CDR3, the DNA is TGTGCCAGTAGGTCTAGCGCGGGTGAGACCCAGTACTTC. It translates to CASRSSAGETQYF.

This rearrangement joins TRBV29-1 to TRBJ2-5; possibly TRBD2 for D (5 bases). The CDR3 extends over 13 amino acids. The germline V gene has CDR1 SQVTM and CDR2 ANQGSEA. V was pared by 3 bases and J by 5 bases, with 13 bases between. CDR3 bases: TGCAGCGTTGAGCCCACTAGTAGCGAGACCCAGTACTTC. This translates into CSVEPTSSETQYF.

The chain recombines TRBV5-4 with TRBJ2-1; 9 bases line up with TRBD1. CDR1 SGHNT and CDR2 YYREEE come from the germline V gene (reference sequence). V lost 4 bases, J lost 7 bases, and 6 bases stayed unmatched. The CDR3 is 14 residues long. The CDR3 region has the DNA TGTGCCAGCAGCAGGGACAGGGTCGGGAATGAGCAGTTCTTC. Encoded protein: CASSRDRVGNEQFF.

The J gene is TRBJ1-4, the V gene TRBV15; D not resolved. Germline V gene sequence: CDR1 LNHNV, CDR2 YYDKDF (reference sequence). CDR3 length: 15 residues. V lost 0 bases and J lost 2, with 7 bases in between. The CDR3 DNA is TGTGCCACCAGCAGAGATCCTTTTACTAATGAAAAACTGTTTTTT. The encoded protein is CATSRDPFTNEKLFF.